This passage covers 7 T cell receptor beta chains from one sample sequenced in a study of radiotherapy plus CTLA-4 blockade in lung cancer. Sequencing used immunoSEQ multiplex PCR; TCRdb keeps in-frame clones, though not all of them. The sample contains 80,000 to 95,000 clones, about four fifths of which appear only once. The sequencing here drew on peripheral blood, taken from a patient treated with radiotherapy plus ipilimumab. These receptors all come from a human donor with non-small cell lung cancer that progressed on radiotherapy plus ipilimumab.

This sequence joins TRBV9 and TRBJ2-1, with unresolved D. Germline values: CDR1 SGDLS, CDR2 YYNGEE. V was shortened by 0 bases and J by 4 bases, with 11 bases between the two germline ends. CDR3 length equals 15 residues. CDR3 nucleotides: TGTGCCAGCAGCGTAGTGGTGGGGAAATACAATGAGCAGTTCTTC. Translation: CASSVVVGKYNEQFF.

This clone was counted a few times. The rearrangement links TRBV30 to TRBJ1-2, with TRBD1 matching over 7 bases. This CDR3 spans 13 amino acids. Trimming at V came to 3 bases and at J to 5 bases, leaving 6 bases not matched to a gene. CDR1 GTSNPN and CDR2 SVGIG come from the germline V gene (reference sequence). The CDR3 here is CAWRTGRRYGYTF. The CDR3 DNA is TGTGCCTGGAGGACAGGGAGGCGATATGGCTACACCTTC.

The gene calls are TRBV28 and TRBJ1-1, with unresolved D. The CDR3 is made up of 12 amino acids. V lost 5 bases to trimming and J lost 3 bases, with 7 bases between them. The V gene's germline CDR1 is MDHEN and CDR2 SYDVKM. The CDR3 bases are TGTGCCAGCAGTGTTGACGACACTGAAGCTTTCTTT. Its translation: CASSVDDTEAFF.

There are a few counts of this clone. The chain uses TRBV19 and TRBJ1-3, with D possibly being TRBD1 (6 bases). The CDR3 loop spans 16 amino acids. The V end lost 8 bases, the J end lost 0 bases, and 17 bases lay between the germline ends. The germline gives CDR1 LNHDA, CDR2 SQIVND (reference sequence). The CDR3 protein is CASVTPTGSSGNTIYF. As DNA, the CDR3 is TGTGCCAGTGTGACCCCGACAGGAAGCTCTGGAAACACCATATATTTT.

This chain connects TRBV5-1 to TRBJ1-1, with D possibly being TRBD1 (5 bases). Per germline, CDR1 SGHRS and CDR2 YFSETQ. V was trimmed by 3 bases and J by 4 bases, leaving 16 bases between them. This CDR3 comprises 15 residues. CDR3 DNA: TGCGCCAGCAGCTACTTGCCTTGGGGCACCACTGAAGCTTTCTTT. Its translation: CASSYLPWGTTEAFF.

The chain couples TRBV6-4 to TRBJ1-4, with D tentatively TRBD1 (5 bases). This CDR3 comprises 11 residues. CDR1 and CDR2 from the germline V gene are MRHNA and SNTAGT. Trimming stripped 9 bases from V and 8 bases from J, with 10 bases between. The CDR3 DNA sequence: TGTGCCAGGGACACTTGCGAAAAACTGTTTTTT. This sequence encodes CARDTCEKLFF.

The CDR3 bases are TGTGCCTGGAATGAGAACACTGAAGCTTTCTTT. This sequence encodes CAWNENTEAFF. The V call is TRBV30, the J call TRBJ1-1; D call uncertain. Per germline, CDR1 GTSNPN and CDR2 SVGIG (reference sequence). The V and J ends lost 4 bases and 1 base respectively, with 4 bases between them. The CDR3 is made up of 11 amino acids.